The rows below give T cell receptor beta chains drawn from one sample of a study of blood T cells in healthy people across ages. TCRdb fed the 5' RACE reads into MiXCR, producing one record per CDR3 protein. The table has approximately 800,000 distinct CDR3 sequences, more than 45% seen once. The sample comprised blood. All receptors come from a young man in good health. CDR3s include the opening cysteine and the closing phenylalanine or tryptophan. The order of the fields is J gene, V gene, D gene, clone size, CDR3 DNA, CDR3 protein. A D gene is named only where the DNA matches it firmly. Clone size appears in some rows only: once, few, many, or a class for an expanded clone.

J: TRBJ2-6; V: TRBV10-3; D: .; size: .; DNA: TGTGCCGCCTACTCAGACAGCCGGGCCAACGTCCTGACTTTC; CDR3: CAAYSDSRANVLTF
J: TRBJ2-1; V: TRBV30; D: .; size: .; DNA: TGTGCCTGGAGTAGCGGACTCTACAATGAGCAGTTCTTC; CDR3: CAWSSGLYNEQFF
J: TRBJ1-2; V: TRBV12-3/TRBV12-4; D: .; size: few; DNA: TGTGCCAGCAGTTTATCCTTGGGGAACGGCTACACCTTC; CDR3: CASSLSLGNGYTF
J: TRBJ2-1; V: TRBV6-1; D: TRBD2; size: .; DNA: TGTGCCAGCGTGGCGGGAGGGCCCAACTACAATGAGCAGTTCTTC; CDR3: CASVAGGPNYNEQFF
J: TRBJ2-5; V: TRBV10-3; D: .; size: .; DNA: TGTGCCATCAGTGGTGGAGACAGCCAAGAGACCCAGTACTTC; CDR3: CAISGGDSQETQYF
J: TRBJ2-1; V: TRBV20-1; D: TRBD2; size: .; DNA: TGCAGTGCCATAAGAAACCGGCGGGAGGACTCCTACAATGAGCAGTTCTTC; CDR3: CSAIRNRREDSYNEQFF
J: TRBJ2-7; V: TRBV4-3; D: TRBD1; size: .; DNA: TGCGCCAGCAGCCAAGCGGACAGGGGGTTCGACGAGCAGTACTTC; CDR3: CASSQADRGFDEQYF
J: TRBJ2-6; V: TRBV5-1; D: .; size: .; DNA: TGCGCCAGCAGCTCCCTAGGGACAAAGGACGGGGCCAACGTCCTGACTTTC; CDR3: CASSSLGTKDGANVLTF
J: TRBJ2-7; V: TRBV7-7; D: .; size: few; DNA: TGTGCTAGCAGCCCTTCCTCGGGCCCGTATTACGAGCAGTACTTC; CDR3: CASSPSSGPYYEQYF
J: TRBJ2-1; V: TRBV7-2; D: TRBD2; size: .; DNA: TGTGCCAGCAGCTTAGGTGGGGCGGGGGACCCCAGAGAGTTCTTC; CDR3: CASSLGGAGDPREFF
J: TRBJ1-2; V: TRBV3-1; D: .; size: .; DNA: TGTGCCAGCAGCCAACTCGGAACTGGCTACACCTTC; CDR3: CASSQLGTGYTF
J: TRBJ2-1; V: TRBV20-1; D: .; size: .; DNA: TGCAGTGCGAGTGACCGATACTACAATGAGCAGTTCTTC; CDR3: CSASDRYYNEQFF
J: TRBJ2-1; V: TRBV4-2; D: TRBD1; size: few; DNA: TGTGCCAGCAGCCCGGGTTGGACAGGGGTCCCCAATGAGCAGTTCTTC; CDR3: CASSPGWTGVPNEQFF
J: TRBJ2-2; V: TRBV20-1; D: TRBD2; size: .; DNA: TGCAGTGCAACGGGAGGGGCCCCCAACACCGGGGAGCTGTTTTTT; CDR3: CSATGGAPNTGELFF
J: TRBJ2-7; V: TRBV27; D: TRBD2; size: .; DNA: TGTGCCAGCACCCGAATGAGCGGGAGGGCCTCGTTCATAGACGAGCAGTACTTC; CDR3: CASTRMSGRASFIDEQYF
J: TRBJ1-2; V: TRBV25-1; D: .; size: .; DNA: TGTGCCAGCAGTGAAAGGGTCAGGGGAGGTGGATATGGCTACACCTTC; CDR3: CASSERVRGGGYGYTF